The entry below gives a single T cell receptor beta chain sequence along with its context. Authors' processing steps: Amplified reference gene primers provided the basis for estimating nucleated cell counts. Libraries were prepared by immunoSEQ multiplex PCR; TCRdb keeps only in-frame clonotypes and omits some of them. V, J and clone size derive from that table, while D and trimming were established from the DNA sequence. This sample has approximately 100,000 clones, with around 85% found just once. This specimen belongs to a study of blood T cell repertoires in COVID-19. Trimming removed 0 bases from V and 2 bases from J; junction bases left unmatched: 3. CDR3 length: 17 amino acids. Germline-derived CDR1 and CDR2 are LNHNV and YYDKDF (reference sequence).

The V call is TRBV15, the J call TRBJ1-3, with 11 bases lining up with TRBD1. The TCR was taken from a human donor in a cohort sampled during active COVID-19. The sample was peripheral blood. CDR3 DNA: TGTGCCACCAGCAGAGAGGGGACAGGGGGTACTGGAAACACCATATATTTT. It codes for CATSREGTGGTGNTIYF.